A single sample is the source of the 27 T cell receptor beta chains below, sequenced in a study of spatial heterogeneity in lung cancer. TCRdb used MiXCR to reprocess the 5' RACE reads, holding one entry per CDR3 protein. The sample consists of approximately 9,000 distinct CDR3 sequences, roughly 4.3% of them appearing once. Time point indicated: sample taken at primary tumor resection. This specimen was PBMCs, taken at surgery. All receptors come from a male donor with early-stage non-small cell lung cancer.

This clonotype was recorded many times. The chain couples TRBV5-1 to TRBJ1-6, with a possible D match to TRBD1 (5 bases). CDR1 and CDR2 from the germline V gene are SGHRS and YFSETQ. The CDR3 spans 15 residues. V lost 0 bases to trimming and J lost 7 bases, with 11 bases between them. DNA of the CDR3: TGCGCCAGCAGCTTGGACGGGGCGGGAAATTCACCCCTCCACTTT. It codes for CASSLDGAGNSPLHF.

The genes are TRBV7-2 and TRBJ1-5; possibly TRBD1 for D (5 bases). V was clipped by 1 base and J by 6 bases, with 10 bases between them. This CDR3 region has 14 residues. Germline CDR1 SGHTA, CDR2 FQGNSA. The CDR3 protein is CASSLGGRSQPQHF. CDR3 in DNA: TGTGCCAGCAGCTTAGGGGGCCGATCTCAGCCCCAGCATTTT.

The chain employs TRBV9 and TRBJ1-3, with a possible D match to TRBD1 (6 bases). CDR3 length: 16 residues. Trimming left V 3 bases short and J 2 bases short, with 15 bases between. Germline lookup yields CDR1 SGDLS and CDR2 YYNGEE. CDR3 in DNA: TGTGCCAGCAGCGGAATCCCCCCAGGGGCTGGAAACACCATATATTTT. It is translated as CASSGIPPGAGNTIYF.

Concerning this clonotype: A clone one base away is much larger, so this may be a read error. The chain has TRBV29-1 and TRBJ2-1; 8 bases are shared with TRBD2. Germline loops: CDR1 SQVTM, CDR2 ANQGSEA. After removal of 1 base from V and 5 bases from J, the junction contained 1 base not matched to a gene. CDR3 size: 13 residues. For the CDR3, the DNA is TGCAGCGTTGAAGCGGGGGGGAACAATGAGCAGTTCTTC. Protein sequence: CSVEAGGNNEQFF.

This chain connects TRBV27 to TRBJ1-5; D perhaps matches TRBD1 (6 bases). The germline V and J ends were trimmed by 7 bases and 0 bases, with 13 bases remaining between them. Germline V lookup: CDR1 MNHEY, CDR2 SMNVEV (reference sequence). The CDR3 runs to 15 residues. DNA of the CDR3: TGTGCCAGCACCCCCCACAGGGATAGCAATCAGCCCCAGCATTTT. Amino acids: CASTPHRDSNQPQHF.

Only one count was recorded for this clonotype. This CDR3 reads CASSLDLGKAQHF. As DNA, the CDR3 is TGTGCCAGCAGTTTGGACTTAGGCAAGGCCCAGCATTTT. The V call is TRBV27, the J call TRBJ1-5; D is unresolved. The CDR3 runs 13 residues. Germline values: CDR1 MNHEY, CDR2 SMNVEV (reference sequence). The V gene lost 3 bases and the J gene lost 11 bases, with 14 bases spanning the gap.

This clonotype was detected ten times or more. The V and J genes are TRBV5-4 and TRBJ1-1; D unclear. Germline CDR1 SGHNT, CDR2 YYREEE (reference sequence). The V and J ends lost 1 base and 5 bases respectively, with 15 bases between them. CDR3 length: 15 amino acids. As DNA, the CDR3 is TGTGCCAGCAGCTTGTCGCTGGGGAAGCGAACTGAAGCTTTCTTT. Amino acid sequence: CASSLSLGKRTEAFF.

This chain joins TRBV12-3 or TRBV12-4 and TRBJ2-7; 10 bases fit TRBD2. The V and J ends lost 3 bases and 6 bases, in that order; junction bases with no gene match: 5. CDR3 size: 14 residues. The CDR3: CASSFQRGGSEQYF. CDR3 in DNA: TGTGCCAGCAGTTTTCAGCGGGGGGGCTCCGAGCAGTACTTC.

This clonotype is labeled as medium-sized. The rearrangement links TRBV12-3 or TRBV12-4 to TRBJ2-1; the match to TRBD1 covers 8 bases. J was trimmed by 2 bases and V by 5 bases; bases with no gene match: 5. The CDR3 has 15 amino acids. The CDR3 bases are TGTGCCAGCAGTCGGACAGGGCAGACCTACAATGAGCAGTTCTTC. Amino acids: CASSRTGQTYNEQFF.

This clonotype has ten or more counts. V gene TRBV2 combines with J gene TRBJ2-3; 9 bases are shared with TRBD2. J lost 3 bases, V lost 6 bases, and 4 bases had no gene match. Germline V CDR1 and CDR2: SNHLY, FYNNEI. This CDR3 is 14 amino acids long. In DNA form, the CDR3 reads TGTGCCAGCAGATTGGGACTAGCTACAGATACGCAGTATTTT. Protein: CASRLGLATDTQYF.

This clonotype was detected ten times or more. The rearrangement joins TRBV5-1 to TRBJ2-2; 7 nucleotides match TRBD1. This CDR3 contains 15 residues. V trimming: 4 bases; J trimming: 2 bases; junction bases outside the gene matches: 5. The V gene's germline CDR1 is SGHRS and CDR2 YFSETQ. The CDR3, as DNA: TGCGCCAGCAGCACCAGACAGGGCAACACCGGGGAGCTGTTTTTT. This sequence encodes CASSTRQGNTGELFF. The complete variable domain, with remaining parts taken from reference TRBV5-1 and TRBJ2-2, reads KAGVTQTPRYLIKTRGQQVTLSCSPISGHRSVSWYQQTPGQGLQFLFEYFSETQRNKGNFPGRFSGRQFSNSRSEMNVSTLELGDSALYLCASSTRQGNTGELFFGEGSRLTVL.

This clonotype was detected ten times or more. The chain joins TRBV6-6 to TRBJ1-1; no definite D call. This CDR3 comprises 13 residues. Germline CDR1 MNHNY, CDR2 SVGAGI (reference sequence). Trimming took off 5 bases at V and 6 bases at J, with 13 bases between the two ends. The DNA for the CDR3 is TGTGCCAGCAGTCAAATGGGATTCGCTGAAGCTTTCTTT. Its translation is CASSQMGFAEAFF.

The table lists this clonotype with many counts. This sequence joins TRBV6-5 and TRBJ1-1, with D hard to call. V was pared by 5 bases and J by 11 bases, with 18 bases between. CDR1 is MNHEY, CDR2 SVGAGI, per germline. The CDR3 length is 13 residues. The CDR3 sequence: CASSPPDPGWAFF. The CDR3, as DNA: TGTGCCAGCAGTCCACCGGACCCCGGTTGGGCTTTCTTT.

The table lists this clonotype with many counts. The chain couples TRBV5-1 to TRBJ1-2; D is perhaps TRBD1 (6 bases). CDR3 size: 13 residues. In germline, CDR1 is SGHRS, CDR2 YFSETQ. V was trimmed by 2 bases and J by 6 bases, leaving 11 bases between them. This CDR3 reads CASSFRGSNGYTF. The CDR3 nucleotides read TGCGCCAGCAGCTTCAGGGGCTCGAATGGCTACACCTTC.

Many counts were recorded for this clonotype. This chain joins TRBV5-1 and TRBJ1-4, with 11 positions matching TRBD1. Germline loops: CDR1 SGHRS, CDR2 YFSETQ. The junction had 3 bases not matched to a gene; V was cut back by 2 bases and J by 6 bases. This CDR3 region has 15 residues. The CDR3 sequence is CASSFWTGGDEKLFF. CDR3 nucleotides: TGCGCCAGCAGCTTCTGGACAGGGGGCGATGAAAAACTGTTTTTT. Together with reference TRBV5-1 and TRBJ1-4, the CDR3 gives the full variable domain: KAGVTQTPRYLIKTRGQQVTLSCSPISGHRSVSWYQQTPGQGLQFLFEYFSETQRNKGNFPGRFSGRQFSNSRSEMNVSTLELGDSALYLCASSFWTGGDEKLFFGSGTQLSVL.

This clonotype came up many times. V gene TRBV24-1 combines with J gene TRBJ1-2; D gene ambiguous. The germline CDR1 and CDR2 sequences are KGHDR and SFDVKD. Between the trimmed V and J ends, which lost 0 bases and 3 bases, there was a span of 7 bases. The CDR3 covers 14 residues. DNA of the CDR3: TGTGCCACCAGTGATTTGCGAAGTCACTATGGCTACACCTTC. Translation gives CATSDLRSHYGYTF.

This chain connects TRBV7-2 to TRBJ2-7, with 8 nucleotides matching TRBD1. V trimming: 3 bases; J trimming: 0 bases; junction bases outside the gene matches: 4. The germline V gene encodes CDR1 SGHTA and CDR2 FQGNSA. The CDR3 has 15 amino acids. CDR3 protein: CASSLTGTGSYEQYF. In DNA, the CDR3 is TGTGCCAGCAGCTTGACCGGGACAGGCTCCTACGAGCAGTACTTC.

This clonotype was seen a handful of times. The rearrangement links TRBV3-1 to TRBJ1-1; 7 nucleotides match TRBD1. Germline values: CDR1 LGHDT, CDR2 YNNKEL (reference sequence). With V trimmed by 2 bases and J by 0 bases, 3 bases remained unmatched. CDR3 length: 15 amino acids. The CDR3 DNA follows: TGTGCCAGCAGCCAATGGGGACAGCTGAACACTGAAGCTTTCTTT. Its translation is CASSQWGQLNTEAFF.

The sample holds many counts of this clonotype. The rearrangement links TRBV29-1 to TRBJ2-5, with D perhaps TRBD1 (6 bases). The CDR3 extends over 14 amino acids. From germline, CDR1 is SQVTM and CDR2 ANQGSEA. The V gene lost 4 bases and the J gene lost 6 bases, with 18 bases spanning the gap. The CDR3 DNA follows: TGCAGCGTTGTACAGGGTCGGGGCACTAAGACCCAGTACTTC. Translated: CSVVQGRGTKTQYF.

This clonotype was counted between two and nine times. The genes are TRBV14 and TRBJ2-5; D might be TRBD1 or TRBD2, each matching 5 bases. The length of the CDR3 is 12 residues. Germline V lookup: CDR1 SGHDN, CDR2 FVKESK. V was pared by 4 bases and J by 5 bases, with 8 bases between. The CDR3 loop reads CASSRGGETQYF. As DNA, the CDR3 is TGTGCCAGCAGCCGGGGCGGGGAGACCCAGTACTTC.

The gene calls are TRBV12-3 or TRBV12-4 and TRBJ2-7, with D possibly being TRBD1 or TRBD2 (5 bases each). The CDR3 has 15 amino acids. Trimming pared 5 bases from V and 0 bases from J, leaving 14 bases between. CDR3 sequence reads: CASSDPAGSSYEQYF. The CDR3, as DNA: TGTGCCAGCAGTGACCCCGCAGGGAGCTCCTACGAGCAGTACTTC.

At least ten counts were recorded for this clonotype. The chain uses TRBV29-1 and TRBJ2-2, with 8 bases fitting TRBD2. This CDR3 is built from 13 residues. CDR1 is SQVTM and CDR2 is ANQGSEA in the germline V gene. J gave up 6 bases and V 3 bases, and 3 bases lay outside the gene matches. CDR3 DNA sequence: TGCAGCGTTGATCCGGGGGGGGCCGGGGAGCTGTTTTTT. It encodes CSVDPGGAGELFF.

The chain is built from TRBV5-1 and TRBJ2-1; D unresolved. Germline loops: CDR1 SGHRS, CDR2 YFSETQ. Deletions cut 1 base from V and 0 bases from J, with 8 bases between. CDR3 size: 15 residues. CDR3 amino acids: CASSLLGYSYNEQFF. CDR3 DNA sequence: TGCGCCAGCAGCTTGCTCGGGTACTCCTACAATGAGCAGTTCTTC. The complete variable domain, with remaining parts taken from reference TRBV5-1 and TRBJ2-1, reads KAGVTQTPRYLIKTRGQQVTLSCSPISGHRSVSWYQQTPGQGLQFLFEYFSETQRNKGNFPGRFSGRQFSNSRSEMNVSTLELGDSALYLCASSLLGYSYNEQFFGPGTRLTVL.

The rearrangement joins TRBV5-1 to TRBJ1-1; no clear D. V was shortened by 0 bases and J by 1 base, with 7 bases between the two germline ends. CDR3 length: 14 residues. Germline CDR1 reads SGHRS; CDR2 reads YFSETQ. The CDR3: CASSLDRSNTEAFF. CDR3 nucleotide sequence: TGCGCCAGCAGCTTGGATCGGTCGAACACTGAAGCTTTCTTT.

This clonotype was seen ten or more times. The J gene is TRBJ2-1, the V gene TRBV24-1; D might be TRBD1 or TRBD2, each matching 5 bases. The germline V and J ends were trimmed by 1 base and 4 bases, with 10 bases remaining between them. The CDR3 runs 15 residues. Looked up from germline, CDR1 is KGHDR and CDR2 is SFDVKD. The CDR3, as DNA: TGTGCCACCAGTGATTTCGGGGCAAAGTACAATGAGCAGTTCTTC. It codes for CATSDFGAKYNEQFF.

In this sample, this clonotype is medium-sized (0.01 to 0.1%). The chain combines TRBV12-3 or TRBV12-4 with TRBJ1-5; the match to TRBD1 covers 8 bases. The CDR3 has 15 amino acids. Unmatched junction bases numbered 12, after V lost 5 bases and J lost 9 bases. This CDR3 reads CASSPTGQASGPQHF. The CDR3 nucleotides are TGTGCCAGCAGTCCCACGGGACAGGCCAGCGGGCCCCAGCATTTT.

Many counts were recorded for this clonotype. The gene calls are TRBV7-6 and TRBJ2-2, with 7 bases that match TRBD1. The trim removed 5 bases at V and 0 bases at J, leaving 6 bases unmatched. CDR1 SGHVS and CDR2 FNYEAQ come from the germline V gene. The CDR3 has 16 residues. The CDR3, as DNA: TGTGCCAGCAGCCCGAAACAGGGGTCGAACACCGGGGAGCTGTTTTTT. Translated, it gives CASSPKQGSNTGELFF.